These 20 T cell receptor beta chains were sequenced from one sample in a study of shared clonotypes between healthy human individuals. Here immunoSEQ multiplex PCR was the method, and the copy in TCRdb shows in-frame clones only, minus some. The sample has about 680,000 clones, around 73% seen once. Sequencing was performed on memory CD4+ T cells sorted from blood. Subset: CD45RA-negative fraction. The origin of the receptors is a woman under 40 in good health.

CDR3 coding DNA: TGTGCCAGCACCCGAAATGGACTAGCGGGGAGCTCCTACGAGCAGTACTTC. This gives the protein CASTRNGLAGSSYEQYF. This chain connects TRBV11-2 to TRBJ2-7; 12 nucleotides align to TRBD2. V lost 7 bases and J lost 0; bases outside the gene matches: 10. The CDR3 extends over 17 amino acids. The germline gives CDR1 SGHAT, CDR2 FQNNGV.

The rearrangement uses TRBV20-1 and TRBJ1-2; D not resolved. There are 10 residues in the CDR3. Trimming stripped 6 bases from V and 7 bases from J, with 9 bases between. Germline V gene sequence: CDR1 DFQATT, CDR2 SNEGSKA (reference sequence). CDR3 sequence: CSAGRSGYTF. As DNA, the CDR3 is TGCAGTGCCGGGCGTAGTGGCTACACCTTC.

For this clone: Additional DNA sequences in this sample encode the identical CDR3. V usage is TRBV5-1 and J usage is TRBJ2-1; a weak D match, TRBD2 (5 bases). Trimming removed 0 bases at V and 2 bases at J, with 9 bases between. The germline CDR1 and CDR2 sequences are SGHRS and YFSETQ. This CDR3 is 15 amino acids long. The CDR3 protein is CASSLASSAYNEQFF. CDR3 nucleotide sequence: TGCGCCAGCAGCTTGGCCAGTAGCGCCTACAATGAGCAGTTCTTC.

V gene TRBV6-1 combines with J gene TRBJ2-5, with D perhaps being TRBD1 or TRBD2 (6 bases each). The end of the DNA is better explained by TRBJ2-7, so the J call may be wrong. Germline V gene sequence: CDR1 MNHNS, CDR2 SASEGT. The CDR3 loop spans 15 amino acids. The CDR3 reads CASSEYEGGPFEQYF. In nucleotides, the CDR3 is TGTGCCAGCAGTGAATATGAGGGGGGACCATTCGAGCAGTACTTC.

This clone was seen only a few times. V usage is TRBV7-2 and J usage is TRBJ2-5; 8 nucleotides match TRBD1. The CDR3 contains 15 residues. Germline-derived CDR1 and CDR2 are SGHTA and FQGNSA. The J segment lost 4 bases and the V segment lost 4 bases, leaving 8 bases of the junction unmatched. DNA of the CDR3: TGTGCCAGCAGCTCCCGACAGGGGAGCGGAGAGACCCAGTACTTC. It specifies CASSSRQGSGETQYF. Based on the CDR3 plus reference TRBV7-2 and TRBJ2-5, the full variable domain is GAGVSQSPSNKVTEKGKDVELRCDPISGHTALYWYRQSLGQGLEFLIYFQGNSAPDKSGLPSDRFSAERTGGSVSTLTIQRTQQEDSAVYLCASSSRQGSGETQYFGPGTRLLVL.

This chain joins TRBV15 and TRBJ2-5, with D perhaps TRBD1 (6 bases). V was cut by 1 base and J by 1 base, with 10 bases left in between. The germline V gene has CDR1 LNHNV and CDR2 YYDKDF (reference sequence). The CDR3 totals 15 residues. The CDR3 DNA reads as TGTGCCACCAGCAGAGGGACAGCAACCCAAGAGACCCAGTACTTC. This encodes CATSRGTATQETQYF.

This clone showed up just once. V is TRBV15 and J is TRBJ2-1, with 9 bases aligning to TRBD1. Germline loops: CDR1 LNHNV, CDR2 YYDKDF (reference sequence). V dropped 0 bases and J dropped 13; count of bases not matched to a gene: 7. The CDR3 is made up of 14 amino acids. The CDR3 DNA reads as TGTGCCACCAGCAGAGATACAGGGGGCGGCCGTCAGTTCTTC. As protein: CATSRDTGGGRQFF.

This clone appeared a few times. This chain links TRBV10-3 with TRBJ1-1; D possibly corresponds to TRBD1 (5 bases). Germline V gene data show CDR1 as ENHRY and CDR2 as SYGVKD. The V end lost 5 bases, the J end lost 5 bases, and 15 bases lay between the germline ends. There are 14 residues in the CDR3. CDR3 in DNA: TGTGCCATCAGTCAGGGAGGATTTGGTACTGAAGCTTTCTTT. Translation: CAISQGGFGTEAFF.

This chain connects TRBV25-1 to TRBJ1-1; TRBD1 matches at 9 bases. CDR1 and CDR2 (germline): MGHDK, SYGVNS. This CDR3 is 17 amino acids long. J lost 1 base, V lost 3 bases, and 9 bases had no gene match. This CDR3 is CASSETGGTPWNTEAFF. The CDR3 nucleotides read TGTGCCAGCAGTGAGACAGGGGGTACGCCATGGAACACTGAAGCTTTCTTT.

V and J are TRBV5-1 and TRBJ2-3; 8 bases are a match to TRBD1. V lost 7 bases, J lost 0 bases, and 4 bases stayed unmatched. Germline values: CDR1 SGHRS, CDR2 YFSETQ. The CDR3 contains 14 residues. The CDR3 DNA reads as TGCGCCAGCGGCGACAGGGGTAGCACAGATACGCAGTATTTT. Translation: CASGDRGSTDTQYF.

J is TRBJ2-1 and V is TRBV5-4, with D possibly being TRBD2 (6 bases). The CDR3 is 17 amino acids. In germline, CDR1 is SGHNT, CDR2 YYREEE (reference sequence). Deletions cut 2 bases from V and 0 bases from J, with 15 bases between. In DNA form, the CDR3 reads TGTGCCAGCAGCTTATGGTTGGCGGGGCCCTCCTACAATGAGCAGTTCTTC. This gives the protein CASSLWLAGPSYNEQFF. Variable domain in full (rest from reference TRBV5-4 and TRBJ2-1): ETGVTQSPTHLIKTRGQQVTLRCSSQSGHNTVSWYQQALGQGPQFIFQYYREEENGRGNFPPRFSGLQFPNYSSELNVNALELDDSALYLCASSLWLAGPSYNEQFFGPGTRLTVL.

This clone was observed a few times. The gene calls are TRBV19 and TRBJ2-5, with D tentatively TRBD1 (5 bases). V lost 6 bases and J 4 bases, leaving 18 bases between the germline ends. Germline V CDR1 and CDR2: LNHDA, SQIVND (reference sequence). The CDR3 has 15 residues. The DNA for the CDR3 is TGTGCCAGTAGCTCAAAGCAGGGAAACCGAGAGACCCAGTACTTC. Protein: CASSSKQGNRETQYF.

The rearrangement uses TRBV6-6 and TRBJ1-2, with D maybe TRBD1 (5 bases). The CDR3 sequence is 16 residues long. Germline V gene sequence: CDR1 MNHNY, CDR2 SVGAGI (reference sequence). V was trimmed by 6 bases and J by 1 base, leaving 18 bases between them. CDR3 residues: CASSPGPGVHNYGYTF. CDR3 bases: TGTGCCAGCAGCCCGGGCCCGGGGGTGCATAACTATGGCTACACCTTC.

This chain connects TRBV7-9 to TRBJ1-3; D is uncertain. Germline CDR1 is SEHNR and CDR2 is FQNEAQ (reference sequence). The ends were cut back, 4 bases at V and 4 bases at J, with 5 bases in the middle. This CDR3 region has 12 residues. The CDR3 reads CASSYTGNTIYF. The CDR3 nucleotides are TGTGCCAGCAGCTATACAGGAAACACCATATATTTT.

V and J are TRBV2 and TRBJ1-4, with TRBD1 identical over 11 bases. CDR1 is SNHLY, CDR2 FYNNEI, per germline. With 7 bases clipped from V and 4 bases from J, the junction kept 2 bases outside the gene matches. The CDR3 is 14 residues long. CDR3 protein: CASTGTGGNEKLFF. CDR3 nucleotide sequence: TGTGCCAGCACCGGGACAGGGGGTAATGAAAAACTGTTTTTT. The full variable domain, completed using reference TRBV2 and TRBJ1-4, is EPEVTQTPSHQVTQMGQEVILRCVPISNHLYFYWYRQILGQKVEFLVSFYNNEISEKSEIFDDQFSVERPDGSNFTLKIRSTKLEDSAMYFCASTGTGGNEKLFFGSGTQLSVL.

This clone has more than one count but fewer than ten. This chain joins TRBV2 and TRBJ2-1, with 9 bases identical to TRBD2. Looked up from germline, CDR1 is SNHLY and CDR2 is FYNNEI. Trimming at V came to 6 bases and at J to 9 bases, leaving 15 bases not matched to a gene. This CDR3 spans 16 amino acids. In nucleotides, the CDR3 is TGTGCCAGCAGACTATCAGGGCAAGCTAGCGGGATTGAGCAGTTCTTC. As protein: CASRLSGQASGIEQFF. Based on the CDR3 plus reference TRBV2 and TRBJ2-1, the full variable domain is EPEVTQTPSHQVTQMGQEVILRCVPISNHLYFYWYRQILGQKVEFLVSFYNNEISEKSEIFDDQFSVERPDGSNFTLKIRSTKLEDSAMYFCASRLSGQASGIEQFFGPGTRLTVL.

The rearrangement joins TRBV5-1 to TRBJ2-1; 12 bases are shared with TRBD2. The CDR3 has 15 residues. Germline V gene data show CDR1 as SGHRS and CDR2 as YFSETQ. Trimming removed 3 bases from V and 8 bases from J; junction bases left unmatched: 6. The CDR3 spells CASSWGGLAGYEQFF. The CDR3, as DNA: TGCGCCAGCAGCTGGGGAGGACTAGCGGGATATGAGCAGTTCTTC.

This clone was counted only a few times. The V call is TRBV14, the J call TRBJ2-7; 9 positions agree with TRBD1. The J segment lost 6 bases and the V segment lost 4 bases, leaving 7 bases of the junction unmatched. Per germline, CDR1 SGHDN and CDR2 FVKESK. This CDR3 is 14 amino acids long. The CDR3 sequence is CASSPGTGPFEQYF. CDR3 DNA: TGTGCCAGCAGCCCCGGGACAGGGCCTTTCGAGCAGTACTTC.

This chain uses TRBV7-2 with TRBJ1-2; a possible D gene is TRBD1 (6 bases). Germline assignment: CDR1 SGHTA and CDR2 FQGNSA. V was trimmed by 2 bases and J by 8 bases, leaving 18 bases between them. The CDR3 consists of 15 residues. As DNA, the CDR3 is TGTGCCAGCAGCTTATTGGGCGTTGTGGGGGCAGGCTACACCTTC. Residues: CASSLLGVVGAGYTF.

The V gene is TRBV5-1, the J gene TRBJ1-1; D remains ambiguous. V was trimmed by 0 bases and J by 3 bases, leaving 9 bases between them. CDR3 length equals 14 residues. Germline V lookup: CDR1 SGHRS, CDR2 YFSETQ. CDR3 DNA: TGCGCCAGCAGCTTGGATCAATTAGACACTGAAGCTTTCTTT. Translated: CASSLDQLDTEAFF.